The table lists the clone carrying this TCR beta chain with a count of one. The data were produced by immunoSEQ multiplex PCR, yet TCRdb's version contains in-frame clones alone and is incomplete. The sample has around 210,000 clones; 85% are singletons. The source of the sample is a study of blood T cell repertoires in COVID-19. Trimming at V came to 3 bases and at J to 4 bases, leaving 4 bases not matched to a gene. This CDR3 spans 14 amino acids. Germline CDR1 MGHRA, CDR2 YSYEKL. This TCR came from a man over 45 with COVID-19, enrolled during active disease. Sequenced input: peripheral blood. This sequence joins TRBV4-1 and TRBJ1-1; 8 bases are a match to TRBD1. CDR3 nucleotide sequence: TGCGCCAGCAGCCACCGACAGGGGACCACTGAAGCTTTCTTT. It yields the protein CASSHRQGTTEAFF.